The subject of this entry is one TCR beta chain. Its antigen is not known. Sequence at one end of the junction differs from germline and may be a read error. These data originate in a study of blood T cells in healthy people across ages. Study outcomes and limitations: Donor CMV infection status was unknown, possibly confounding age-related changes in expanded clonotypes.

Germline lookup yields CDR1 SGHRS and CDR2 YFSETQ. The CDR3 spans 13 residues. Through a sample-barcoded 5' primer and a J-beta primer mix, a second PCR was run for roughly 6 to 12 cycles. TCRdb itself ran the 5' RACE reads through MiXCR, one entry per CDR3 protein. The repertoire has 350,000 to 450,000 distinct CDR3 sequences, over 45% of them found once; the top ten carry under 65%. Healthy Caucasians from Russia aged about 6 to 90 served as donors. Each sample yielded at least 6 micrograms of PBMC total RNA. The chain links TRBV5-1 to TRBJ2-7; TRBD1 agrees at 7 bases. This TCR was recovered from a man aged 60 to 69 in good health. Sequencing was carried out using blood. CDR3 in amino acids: CAISVPGGDEQYF. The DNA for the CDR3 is TGCGCCATCAGCGTGCCAGGGGGAGACGAGCAGTACTTC.